The 8 T cell receptor beta chains listed next were all sequenced from one sample in a study of blood T cell repertoires in COVID-19. Sequenced by immunoSEQ multiplex PCR; TCRdb stores in-frame clones only, minus some. The sample consists of under 130,000 clones, more than 80% of them appearing once. Source material: peripheral blood. The receptors were gathered from a human donor in a cohort sampled during active COVID-19.

CDR3 loop: CASSFLDTDTEAFF. The CDR3 DNA sequence: TGCGCCAGCAGCTTCCTCGACACCGACACTGAAGCTTTCTTT. The chain couples TRBV5-1 to TRBJ1-1; D gene uncertain. Per the germline V gene, CDR1 is SGHRS and CDR2 is YFSETQ. CDR3 length: 14 residues. With 2 bases removed from V and 3 bases from J, the gap between germline ends came to 11 bases.

The chain joins TRBV6-5 to TRBJ1-3; the D is unclear. CDR3 length equals 13 residues. With 7 bases removed from V and 4 bases from J, the gap between germline ends came to 11 bases. Germline CDR1 and CDR2: MNHEY and SVGAGI. The CDR3 region is CASTGTIGNTIYF. The CDR3 DNA sequence: TGTGCCAGCACCGGTACGATCGGAAACACCATATATTTT.

V and J are TRBV18 and TRBJ1-2; TRBD1 agrees at 11 bases. Looked up from germline, CDR1 is KGHSH and CDR2 is LQKENI. The CDR3 extends over 15 amino acids. The trim removed 6 bases at V and 5 bases at J, leaving 8 bases unmatched. As DNA, the CDR3 is TGTGCCAGCTCGACCGGGACAGGGGGACTTTATGGCTACACCTTC. Its translation is CASSTGTGGLYGYTF.

The table lists this clone with a count of one. The V and J genes are TRBV9 and TRBJ2-2; perhaps TRBD2 as D (5 bases). In germline, CDR1 is SGDLS, CDR2 YYNGEE. V gave up 0 bases and J gave up 4 bases, with 10 bases separating them. This CDR3 is 15 amino acids long. CDR3 in DNA: TGTGCCAGCAGCGTAGTTGAGGGTAGCACCGGGGAGCTGTTTTTT. It yields the protein CASSVVEGSTGELFF.

CDR3 sequence reads: CASSSVDEQFF. In DNA form, the CDR3 reads TGCGCCAGCAGCTCCGTAGATGAGCAGTTCTTC. This chain uses TRBV5-1 with TRBJ2-1, with unresolved D. Germline assignment: CDR1 SGHRS and CDR2 YFSETQ. V was trimmed by 3 bases and J by 8 bases, leaving 6 bases between them. CDR3 length: 11 residues.

The rearrangement joins TRBV5-1 to TRBJ1-1; TRBD1 is a possible D gene (5 bases). The V end lost 2 bases, the J end lost 7 bases, and 12 bases lay between the germline ends. This CDR3 is 13 amino acids long. Germline loops: CDR1 SGHRS, CDR2 YFSETQ. In DNA, the CDR3 is TGCGCCAGCAGCTTAACATACGACAGTGAAGCTTTCTTT. Its translation is CASSLTYDSEAFF.

This chain uses TRBV27 with TRBJ1-1; D uncertain. V was clipped by 10 bases and J by 1 base, with 22 bases between them. From germline, CDR1 is MNHEY and CDR2 SMNVEV (reference sequence). The length of the CDR3 is 16 residues. In nucleotides, the CDR3 is TGTGCCACCCACCCCGCCGGAGGGTCAAGGAACACTGAAGCTTTCTTT. This translates into CATHPAGGSRNTEAFF.

The V gene is TRBV5-4, the J gene TRBJ2-5; 9 nucleotides match TRBD2. J was trimmed by 4 bases and V by 3 bases; bases with no gene match: 7. The CDR3 covers 15 residues. CDR1 and CDR2 from the germline V gene are SGHNT and YYREEE (reference sequence). In nucleotides, the CDR3 is TGTGCCAGCAGCTCGCGGGGGGGCGTGGCAGAGACCCAGTACTTC. It translates to CASSSRGGVAETQYF.